This T cell receptor beta chain was profiled in a study of OX40 agonist ivuxolimab in advanced cancers. From germline, CDR1 is SGHRS and CDR2 YFSETQ. The ends lost 3 bases at V and 8 bases at J; junction bases unmatched: 3. This CDR3 is 13 amino acids long. With autoimmune disease history or systemic immunosuppression, patients were excluded. Here immunoSEQ multiplex PCR was the method, and the copy in TCRdb shows in-frame clones only, minus some. The repertoire holds under 65,000 clones, 70% to 90% seen once, with about 2.9% in the top ten. This chain uses TRBV5-1 with TRBJ2-1; TRBD2 agrees at 9 bases. This sequence was found in an adult with an advanced solid tumor such as melanoma, head and neck, liver or kidney cancer. The material sequenced was CD4+ or CD8+ T cells sorted from blood, taken in a trial of the OX40 agonist ivuxolimab. CDR3 bases: TGCGCCAGCAGCTCGGGACTAGCCTATGAGCAGTTCTTC. Protein: CASSSGLAYEQFF.